This T cell receptor (beta chain) was observed in a study of siplizumab effects on memory and regulatory T cells (dated by TCRdb to the late 2010s). Broadly, across the study: The study examined how the anti-CD2 antibody siplizumab affects alloreactive T-cell subsets in allogeneic mixed lymphocyte reactions built from human PBMCs. Summary of the overall study and its limitations: The cumulative frequency of alloreactive sequences traceable to unstimulated CD4+ memory T cells was significantly reduced by siplizumab. The suppressive function of proliferating Tregs from siplizumab cultures was not functionally confirmed. In reactions with siplizumab, an average of approximately 69% of mappable alloreactive CD4+ clones were Treg-derived, compared with roughly 27% in control reactions. Sequences below about 10^-5 frequency were poorly captured, so only a minor fraction of alloreactive clones could be mapped to unstimulated subsets. Unstimulated naive T cells appeared more diverse than memory T cells, and naive cells seemed to contribute substantially to the alloresponse. Roughly 80-97% of proliferating CD4+ or CD8+ clones could not be assigned a naive or memory phenotype.

Concerning this clone itself: Its antigen remains unidentified. Base qualities are missing; no much larger clone stands one base away.

Libraries were built with the immunoSEQ multiplex PCR assay. About 9.1 x 10^4 TCR templates per sample were assayed on the deep sequencing platform. Genomic DNA extracted from sorted T cells was used for TCRbeta CDR3 sequencing. The authors' pipeline ran thus. Clonal analysis of TCRbeta CDR3 data was done in the R programming language. Alloreactive CD4+ and CD8+ clones were defined by comparing unstimulated samples with post-reaction CFSE-low samples. Regulatory or non-regulatory origin was assigned to alloreactive CD4+ clones by matching of sequences to sorted unstimulated Treg and non-Treg repertoires. TCRdb provides this immuneACCESS table in a form limited to in-frame rearrangements. Some clones are lacking; in checked studies, under half of them reflect an unresolved V gene, and why the rest are absent is not known. That table furnishes V, J and clone size, whereas the DNA furnished D and trimming. The sample table lists 90,000 to 120,000 clones, 94% of them with a count of one. The ten largest make up over 0.55% of the sample.

CDR1 and CDR2, per the germline V gene, are SGHAT and FQNNGV. The cysteine opens and the phenylalanine closes a CDR3 of 13 amino acids. The only DNA kept is the CDR3, 39 bases in frame from the first base. At the junction V is shortened by 5 bases and J by 3 bases, with 8 bases in between. Sorted unstimulated T cells, along with proliferating T cells recovered from mixed lymphocyte reactions, underwent TCRbeta CDR3 sequencing. Fresh whole blood from approximately 10 HLA-typed healthy donors was used to isolate PBMCs. To map where alloreactive clones came from, unstimulated CD4+ regulatory T cells were FACS-sorted.

The chain employs TRBV11-2 and TRBJ2-1; the D gene lacks a confident call. The receptor was derived from a human donor in good health. The sequenced sample consisted of Tregs sorted from blood. Here the CDR3 is given as CASSRISYNEQFF. The DNA sequence is given as TGTGCCAGCAGCCGCATAAGCTACAATGAGCAGTTCTTC.